This T cell receptor beta chain stems from a study of blood T cells in healthy people across ages. Every donor provided around 9.3 milliliters of peripheral blood. Samples had at least 7 million PBMCs isolated from them. With V trimmed by 4 bases and J by 0 bases, 10 bases remained unmatched. Germline assignment: CDR1 SGHRS and CDR2 YFSETQ. The CDR3 totals 19 residues. Through a sample-barcoded 5' primer and a J-beta primer mix, a second PCR was run for roughly 6 to 11 cycles. Every cDNA molecule bore a tag from a template-switch adaptor containing 12 random nucleotides. TCRdb recomputed calls from the 5' RACE reads with MiXCR, one row per CDR3 protein. The table has under 2,000,000 distinct CDR3 sequences, around half seen once; the top ten hold 2% to 2.5%.

Material: blood. V and J are TRBV5-1 and TRBJ2-1, with 13 bases fitting TRBD2. The clonotype was recovered from a woman aged 40 to 55 in good health. CDR3 in amino acids: CASSEMTSGGSFSYNEQFF. The CDR3 bases are TGCGCCAGCAGCGAGATGACTAGCGGGGGGTCATTCTCCTACAATGAGCAGTTCTTC.